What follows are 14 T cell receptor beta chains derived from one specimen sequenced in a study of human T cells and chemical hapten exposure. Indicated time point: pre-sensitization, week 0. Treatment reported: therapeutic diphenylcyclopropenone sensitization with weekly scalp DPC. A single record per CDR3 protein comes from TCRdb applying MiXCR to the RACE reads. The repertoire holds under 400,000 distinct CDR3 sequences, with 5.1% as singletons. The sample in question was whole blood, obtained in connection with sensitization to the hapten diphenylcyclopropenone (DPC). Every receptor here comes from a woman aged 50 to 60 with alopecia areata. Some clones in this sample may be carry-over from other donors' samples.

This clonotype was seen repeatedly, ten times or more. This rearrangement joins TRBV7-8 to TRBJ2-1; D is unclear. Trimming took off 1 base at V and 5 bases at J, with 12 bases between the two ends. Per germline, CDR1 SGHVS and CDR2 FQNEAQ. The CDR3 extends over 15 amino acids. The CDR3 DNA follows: TGTGCCAGCAGCTTAGAGCCGGGCCCTGACAATGAGCAGTTCTTC. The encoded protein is CASSLEPGPDNEQFF.

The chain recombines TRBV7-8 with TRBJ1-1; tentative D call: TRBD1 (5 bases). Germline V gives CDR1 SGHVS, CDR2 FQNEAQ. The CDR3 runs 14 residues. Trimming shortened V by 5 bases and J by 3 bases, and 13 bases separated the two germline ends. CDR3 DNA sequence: TGTGCCAGCAGCGGGGCGGGGCCCCACACTGAAGCTTTCTTT. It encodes CASSGAGPHTEAFF.

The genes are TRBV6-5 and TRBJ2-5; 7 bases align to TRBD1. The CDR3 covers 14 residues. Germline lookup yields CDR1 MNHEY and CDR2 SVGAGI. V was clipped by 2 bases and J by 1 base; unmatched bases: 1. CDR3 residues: CASSYRDSQETQYF. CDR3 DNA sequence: TGTGCCAGCAGTTACCGGGACAGCCAAGAGACCCAGTACTTC.

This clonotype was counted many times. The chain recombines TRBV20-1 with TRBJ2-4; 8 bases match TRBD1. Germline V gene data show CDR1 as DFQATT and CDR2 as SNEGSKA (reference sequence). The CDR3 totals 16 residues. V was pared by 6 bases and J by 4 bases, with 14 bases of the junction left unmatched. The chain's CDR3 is CSAVTGQASTKNIQYF. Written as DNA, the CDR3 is TGCAGTGCCGTTACGGGACAGGCAAGCACTAAAAACATTCAGTACTTC.

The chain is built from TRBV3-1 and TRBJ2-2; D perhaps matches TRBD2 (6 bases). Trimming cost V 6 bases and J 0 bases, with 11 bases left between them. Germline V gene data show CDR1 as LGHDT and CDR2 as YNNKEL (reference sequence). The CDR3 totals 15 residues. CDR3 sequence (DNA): TGTGCCAGCAGTCCCGGGACTCCGAACACCGGGGAGCTGTTTTTT. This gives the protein CASSPGTPNTGELFF.

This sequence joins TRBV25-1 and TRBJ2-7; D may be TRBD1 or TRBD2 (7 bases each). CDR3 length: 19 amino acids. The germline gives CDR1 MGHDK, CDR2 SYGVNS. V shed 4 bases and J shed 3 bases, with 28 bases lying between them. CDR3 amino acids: CASSGAGGRGGRINYEQYF. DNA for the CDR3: TGTGCCAGCAGTGGGGCAGGGGGGCGCGGCGGGAGAATTAACTACGAGCAGTACTTC.

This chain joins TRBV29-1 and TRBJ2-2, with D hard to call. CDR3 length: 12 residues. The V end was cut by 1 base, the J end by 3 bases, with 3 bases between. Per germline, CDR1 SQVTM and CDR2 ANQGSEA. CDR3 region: CSVEVDTGELFF. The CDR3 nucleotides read TGCAGCGTTGAAGTGGACACCGGGGAGCTGTTTTTT.

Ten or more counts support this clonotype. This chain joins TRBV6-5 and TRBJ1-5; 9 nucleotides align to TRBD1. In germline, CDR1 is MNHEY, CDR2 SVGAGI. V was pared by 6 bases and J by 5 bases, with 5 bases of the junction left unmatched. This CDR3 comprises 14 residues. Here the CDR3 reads CASSSGTGHQPQHF. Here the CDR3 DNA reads TGTGCCAGCAGCTCCGGGACAGGGCATCAGCCCCAGCATTTT.

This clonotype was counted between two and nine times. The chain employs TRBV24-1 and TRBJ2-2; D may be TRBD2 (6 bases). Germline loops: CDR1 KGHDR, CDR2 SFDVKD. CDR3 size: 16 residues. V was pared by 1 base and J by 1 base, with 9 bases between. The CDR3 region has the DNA TGTGCCACCAGTGATTTTGGCGGGATGAACACCGGGGAGCTGTTTTTT. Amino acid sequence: CATSDFGGMNTGELFF.

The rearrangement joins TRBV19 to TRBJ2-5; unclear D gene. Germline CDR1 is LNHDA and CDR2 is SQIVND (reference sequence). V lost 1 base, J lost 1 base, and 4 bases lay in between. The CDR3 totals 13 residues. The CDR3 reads CASSIAVQETQYF. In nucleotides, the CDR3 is TGTGCCAGTAGTATAGCAGTCCAAGAGACCCAGTACTTC.

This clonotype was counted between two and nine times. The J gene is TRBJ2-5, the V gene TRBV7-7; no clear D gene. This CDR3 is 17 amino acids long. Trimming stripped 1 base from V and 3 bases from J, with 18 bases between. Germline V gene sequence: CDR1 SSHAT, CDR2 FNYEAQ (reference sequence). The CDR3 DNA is TGTGCCAGCAGCTTAGGTCTTTTTGAGTCCGCGGAAGAGACCCAGTACTTC. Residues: CASSLGLFESAEETQYF.

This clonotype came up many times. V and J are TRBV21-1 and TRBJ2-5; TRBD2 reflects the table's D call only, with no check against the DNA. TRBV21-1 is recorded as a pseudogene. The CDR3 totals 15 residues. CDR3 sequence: CASSRTSGVRSAQYF. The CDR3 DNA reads TGTGCCAGCAGCAGAACTAGCGGGGTGAGATCGGCCCAGTACTTC.

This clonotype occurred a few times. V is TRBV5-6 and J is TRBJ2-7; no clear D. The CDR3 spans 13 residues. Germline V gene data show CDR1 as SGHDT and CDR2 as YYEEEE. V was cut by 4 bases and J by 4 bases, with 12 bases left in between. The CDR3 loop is CASSPGSLYEQYF. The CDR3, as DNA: TGTGCCAGCAGCCCCGGGTCACTATACGAGCAGTACTTC. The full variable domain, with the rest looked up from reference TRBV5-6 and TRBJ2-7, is DAGVTQSPTHLIKTRGQQVTLRCSPKSGHDTVSWYQQALGQGPQFIFQYYEEEERQRGNFPDRFSGHQFPNYSSELNVNALLLGDSALYLCASSPGSLYEQYFGPGTRLTVT.

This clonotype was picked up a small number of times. This CDR3 reads CASRAGREQFF. The CDR3 DNA reads TGTGCCAGCCGGGCGGGGCGGGAGCAGTTCTTC. J is TRBJ2-1 and V is TRBV28; D possibly corresponds to TRBD2 (6 bases). Germline CDR1 reads MDHEN; CDR2 reads SYDVKM. V was pared by 8 bases and J by 10 bases, with 12 bases between. CDR3 length equals 11 residues. Drawing the rest from reference TRBV28 and TRBJ2-1, the complete variable domain is DVKVTQSSRYLVKRTGEKVFLECVQDMDHENMFWYRQDPGLGLRLIYFSYDVKMKEKGDIPEGYSVSREKKERFSLILESASTNQTSMYLCASRAGREQFFGPGTRLTVL.